The 10 T cell receptor beta chains below come from one sample, sequenced in a study of Graves' ophthalmopathy and Graves' hyperthyroidism. Amplified material comprised TCR beta CDR3 regions derived from RNA transcripts. The authors performed first-round RT-PCR with HTBI primers and then a second-round multiplex PCR. TCRdb recomputed calls from the multiplex PCR reads with MiXCR, one row per CDR3 protein. Here the sample spans 600,000 to 950,000 distinct CDR3 sequences, 40% being singletons. The source material was peripheral blood. These receptors all stem from an adult man with Graves' ophthalmopathy.

This clonotype has only a few counts. The chain has TRBV7-2 and TRBJ2-3; D might be TRBD2 (5 bases). CDR3 size: 12 residues. The V end was cut by 4 bases, the J end by 6 bases, with 8 bases between. Germline loops: CDR1 SGHTA, CDR2 FQGNSA. The CDR3, as DNA: TGTGCCAGCAGCTCCCGAGGGGATACGCAGTATTTT. Protein sequence: CASSSRGDTQYF.

This clonotype showed up many times. The rearrangement links TRBV7-2 to TRBJ2-7; D perhaps matches TRBD1 (6 bases). Germline CDR1 SGHTA, CDR2 FQGNSA. Trimming cost V 8 bases and J 5 bases, with 16 bases left between them. This CDR3 has 13 residues. The CDR3 loop reads CASGNRDRDEQYF. Here the CDR3 DNA reads TGTGCCAGCGGAAACAGGGATCGGGACGAGCAGTACTTC.

Many counts were recorded for this clonotype. This CDR3 is CASISDEYTEAFF. Written as DNA, the CDR3 is TGTGCCAGTATTAGCGATGAGTACACTGAAGCTTTCTTT. This chain links TRBV19 with TRBJ1-1; D gene uncertain. This CDR3 has 13 residues. The germline V and J ends were trimmed by 7 bases and 3 bases, with 12 bases remaining between them. The germline V gene encodes CDR1 LNHDA and CDR2 SQIVND (reference sequence).

This clonotype was seen only a few times. The chain uses TRBV5-4 and TRBJ1-2; no definite D call. The germline CDR1 and CDR2 sequences are SGHNT and YYREEE (reference sequence). This CDR3 spans 13 amino acids. V lost 5 bases to trimming and J lost 2 bases, with 10 bases between them. CDR3 DNA: TGTGCCAGCAGAGTAGGAAGGAACTATGGCTACACCTTC. Protein: CASRVGRNYGYTF.

The rearrangement uses TRBV9 and TRBJ2-2; D is uncertain. Trimming pared 4 bases from V and 4 bases from J, leaving 17 bases between. The CDR3 totals 16 residues. Per the germline V gene, CDR1 is SGDLS and CDR2 is YYNGEE. The CDR3 DNA reads TGTGCCAGCAGCCCCTACCCAGTTACGCTCACCGGGGAGCTGTTTTTT. It yields the protein CASSPYPVTLTGELFF.

This chain joins TRBV29-1 and TRBJ2-7, with 12 bases matching TRBD1. The V and J ends lost 4 bases and 9 bases, in that order; junction bases with no gene match: 10. The germline CDR1 and CDR2 sequences are SQVTM and ANQGSEA. This CDR3 contains 14 residues. This chain's CDR3 is CSVAPGQGARRQYF. CDR3 nucleotides: TGCAGCGTTGCCCCGGGACAGGGGGCGCGGCGGCAGTACTTC.

The rearrangement links TRBV20-1 to TRBJ1-5, with TRBD1 matching 9 bases. With 4 bases clipped from V and 2 bases from J, the junction kept 15 bases outside the gene matches. The CDR3 consists of 18 residues. CDR1 and CDR2 (germline): DFQATT, SNEGSKA (reference sequence). In DNA, the CDR3 is TGCAGTGCTACCAAACCCGGGACAGGGCCCTACCGCAATCAGCCCCAGCATTTT. This encodes CSATKPGTGPYRNQPQHF.

This clonotype was seen a few times. The rearrangement uses TRBV7-9 and TRBJ1-3; D is possibly TRBD1 (6 bases). This CDR3 is built from 14 residues. Trimming pared 6 bases from V and 2 bases from J, leaving 11 bases between. Germline loops: CDR1 SEHNR, CDR2 FQNEAQ (reference sequence). CDR3 sequence: CASRPTGPGNTIYF. The CDR3 nucleotides are TGTGCCAGCAGACCGACAGGCCCTGGAAACACCATATATTTT.

The rearrangement links TRBV2 to TRBJ1-2, with D possibly being TRBD1 (5 bases). Germline CDR1 is SNHLY and CDR2 is FYNNEI. This CDR3 region has 15 residues. The V end lost 7 bases, the J end lost 0 bases, and 15 bases lay between the germline ends. CDR3 coding DNA: TGTGCCAGCACCAGAAGCCAGGGCCCTAACTATGGCTACACCTTC. It codes for CASTRSQGPNYGYTF.

The genes are TRBV2 and TRBJ2-7; maybe TRBD1 (6 bases). CDR3 length equals 14 residues. V lost 5 bases and J lost 2, with 13 bases in between. Germline V gene data show CDR1 as SNHLY and CDR2 as FYNNEI. In DNA, the CDR3 is TGTGCCAGCAGTCCGGACAGTGTAACCTACGAGCAGTACTTC. Translated, it gives CASSPDSVTYEQYF.